The 16 T cell receptor beta chains given below trace back to one sample, sequenced in a study of T cell repertoires in cytomegalovirus infection. MiXCR, applied by TCRdb to the reads, yields one record per CDR3 protein. The sample lists around 450,000 distinct CDR3 sequences, about 10% occurring once. Sequences were obtained from PBMCs. These receptor sequences come from a human donor in good health (CMV status not recorded). Some clones in this sample may be carry-over from other donors' samples.

The genes are TRBV5-1 and TRBJ1-2, with 8 positions matching TRBD1. The CDR3 loop spans 18 amino acids. Germline V gene lookup returns CDR1 SGHRS and CDR2 YFSETQ. V dropped 4 bases and J dropped 0; count of bases not matched to a gene: 14. Written as DNA, the CDR3 is TGCGCCAGCAGCCATTACCCCCCCGGACAGGGAACTAACTATGGCTACACCTTC. It yields the protein CASSHYPPGQGTNYGYTF.

This clonotype was counted at least ten times. This chain uses TRBV7-9 with TRBJ1-6; D gene uncertain. Deletions cut 7 bases from V and 0 bases from J, with 13 bases between. The germline gives CDR1 SEHNR, CDR2 FQNEAQ (reference sequence). This CDR3 has 16 residues. The CDR3 sequence is CASTPGGSSYNSPLHF. The CDR3 DNA sequence: TGTGCCAGCACCCCCGGAGGGAGCTCCTATAATTCACCCCTCCACTTT. Together with reference TRBV7-9 and TRBJ1-6, the CDR3 gives the full variable domain: DTGVSQNPRHKITKRGQNVTFRCDPISEHNRLYWYRQTLGQGPEFLTYFQNEAQLEKSRLLSDRFSAERPKGSFSTLEIQRTEQGDSAMYLCASTPGGSSYNSPLHFGNGTRLTVT.

On this clonotype itself: A read error may be the cause here, since a much bigger clone is one base away. V usage is TRBV7-3 and J usage is TRBJ2-1; TRBD2 aligns across 11 bases. Trimming at V came to 3 bases and at J to 8 bases, leaving 3 bases not matched to a gene. Germline V lookup: CDR1 SGHTA, CDR2 FQGTGA. This CDR3 has 14 residues. The CDR3 DNA sequence: TGTGCCAGCAGCTTTAGCGGGGGGGCTCATGAGCAGTTCTTC. It specifies CASSFSGGAHEQFF.

The sample holds many counts of this clonotype. The chain recombines TRBV7-2 with TRBJ1-5; the match to TRBD1 covers 7 bases. V was clipped by 5 bases and J by 3 bases; unmatched bases: 7. Germline V lookup: CDR1 SGHTA, CDR2 FQGNSA. The CDR3 loop spans 15 amino acids. The CDR3 region has the DNA TGTGCCAGCAGCATAACAACAGGGGACAATCAGCCCCAGCATTTT. Amino acid sequence: CASSITTGDNQPQHF.

J is TRBJ2-2 and V is TRBV20-1; the D gene is possibly TRBD1 (5 bases). Germline CDR1 reads DFQATT; CDR2 reads SNEGSKA (reference sequence). This CDR3 has 16 amino acids. V was clipped by 1 base and J by 0 bases, with 12 bases between them. Here the CDR3 DNA reads TGCAGTGCTAGAGTAGGCAGGGCGGCGAACACCGGGGAGCTGTTTTTT. It specifies CSARVGRAANTGELFF.

The V and J genes are TRBV5-6 and TRBJ1-2; D is undetermined. This CDR3 is 13 amino acids long. Germline CDR1 SGHDT, CDR2 YYEEEE. Trimming removed 5 bases from V and 5 bases from J, with 13 bases in between. The CDR3 is CASRPADSYGYTF. The DNA of the CDR3 is TGTGCCAGCAGGCCAGCGGACTCTTATGGCTACACCTTC.

Details on this clonotype: A much larger clone lies a single base off, so this may be a read error. The chain has TRBV20-1 and TRBJ2-4, with D possibly being TRBD2 (5 bases). From germline, CDR1 is DFQATT and CDR2 SNEGSKA (reference sequence). This CDR3 contains 14 residues. CDR3 DNA sequence: TGCAGTACTAGAGATACGGACGGCAAAAACATTCAGTACTTC. This gives the protein CSTRDTDGKNIQYF.

In its sample, this clonotype was seen a few times. V and J are TRBV20-1 and TRBJ2-5; D remains unclear. Looked up from germline, CDR1 is DFQATT and CDR2 is SNEGSKA (reference sequence). This CDR3 has 16 residues. Trimming left V 0 bases short and J 6 bases short, with 20 bases between. The CDR3 nucleotides read TGCAGTGCTAGAGATGGAATAACCCAGAAGGGAAAGACCCAGTACTTC. It translates to CSARDGITQKGKTQYF.

There are many counts of this clonotype. CDR3 sequence (DNA): TGTGCCAGTAGTTGGGGGTCGTCCGGCACTGAAGCTTTCTTT. Its translation: CASSWGSSGTEAFF. V is TRBV19 and J is TRBJ1-1; D might be TRBD1 (5 bases). CDR3 size: 14 residues. The V end was cut by 5 bases, the J end by 4 bases, with 14 bases between. In germline, CDR1 is LNHDA, CDR2 SQIVND (reference sequence). Drawing the rest from reference TRBV19 and TRBJ1-1, the complete variable domain is DGGITQSPKYLFRKEGQNVTLSCEQNLNHDAMYWYRQDPGQGLRLIYYSQIVNDFQKGDIAEGYSVSREKKESFPLTVTSAQKNPTAFYLCASSWGSSGTEAFFGQGTRLTVV.

This clonotype showed up many times. The chain links TRBV12-3 or TRBV12-4 to TRBJ2-7, with TRBD2 as a possible D gene (6 bases). The CDR3 is made up of 15 amino acids. The V end lost 3 bases, the J end lost 3 bases, and 15 bases lay between the germline ends. This chain's CDR3 is CASSLGTSLFYEQYF. The CDR3 nucleotides read TGTGCCAGCAGTTTGGGGACTTCCCTATTCTACGAGCAGTACTTC.

This sequence joins TRBV6-1 and TRBJ2-5; D gene unclear. The germline V gene has CDR1 MNHNS and CDR2 SASEGT. The CDR3 totals 13 residues. V dropped 3 bases and J dropped 2 bases, with 7 bases sitting between them. The CDR3 nucleotides read TGTGCCAGCAGTGAGGATCTTCAAGAGACCCAGTACTTC. This codes for CASSEDLQETQYF.

The sample holds a few counts of this clonotype. The chain recombines TRBV2 with TRBJ2-5; D might be TRBD2 (6 bases). This CDR3 has 14 residues. V was shortened by 8 bases and J by 5 bases, with 18 bases between the two germline ends. Germline V CDR1 and CDR2: SNHLY, FYNNEI. The CDR3 region is CASADSAGGETQYF. The CDR3 nucleotides read TGTGCCAGCGCTGACAGCGCCGGAGGGGAGACCCAGTACTTC.

This clonotype was counted at least ten times. The genes are TRBV7-2 and TRBJ2-1; D possibly matches TRBD1 or TRBD2 (5 bases each). Germline CDR1 SGHTA, CDR2 FQGNSA. CDR3 size: 18 residues. V dropped 1 base and J dropped 7 bases, with 23 bases sitting between them. The CDR3 DNA reads as TGTGCCAGCAGCTTAGGTGGGACCGTAGCACATAAGTTGAATGAGCAGTTCTTC. It codes for CASSLGGTVAHKLNEQFF.

There are many counts of this clonotype. The CDR3 bases are TGTGCCAGTAGTATCCTCGGCCCCGGAGCCGGGAATGAGCAGTTCTTC. Encoded protein: CASSILGPGAGNEQFF. J is TRBJ2-1 and V is TRBV19; no definite D call. This CDR3 has 16 amino acids. V was cut by 3 bases and J by 7 bases, with 19 bases left in between. Per the germline V gene, CDR1 is LNHDA and CDR2 is SQIVND (reference sequence).

This chain links TRBV2 with TRBJ2-1; tentatively, D is TRBD1 (5 bases). Germline CDR1 reads SNHLY; CDR2 reads FYNNEI. The CDR3 runs to 15 residues. The V and J ends lost 6 bases and 2 bases respectively, with 14 bases between them. CDR3 loop: CASSSSGLAYNEQFF. The CDR3 nucleotides are TGTGCCAGCAGCTCATCAGGGTTGGCCTACAATGAGCAGTTCTTC.

This sequence joins TRBV13 and TRBJ1-1, with TRBD1 matching 8 bases. The J segment lost 3 bases and the V segment lost 5 bases, leaving 11 bases of the junction unmatched. Germline V gene lookup returns CDR1 PRHDT and CDR2 FYEKMQ (reference sequence). This CDR3 is built from 16 residues. The DNA of the CDR3 is TGTGCCAGCAGCCGCCTTAGCGACAGGGGTTACACTGAAGCTTTCTTT. Translated, it gives CASSRLSDRGYTEAFF. Combining the CDR3 with reference TRBV13 and TRBJ1-1 gives the whole variable domain AAGVIQSPRHLIKEKRETATLKCYPIPRHDTVYWYQQGPGQDPQFLISFYEKMQSDKGSIPDRFSAQQFSDYHSELNMSSLELGDSALYFCASSRLSDRGYTEAFFGQGTRLTVV.